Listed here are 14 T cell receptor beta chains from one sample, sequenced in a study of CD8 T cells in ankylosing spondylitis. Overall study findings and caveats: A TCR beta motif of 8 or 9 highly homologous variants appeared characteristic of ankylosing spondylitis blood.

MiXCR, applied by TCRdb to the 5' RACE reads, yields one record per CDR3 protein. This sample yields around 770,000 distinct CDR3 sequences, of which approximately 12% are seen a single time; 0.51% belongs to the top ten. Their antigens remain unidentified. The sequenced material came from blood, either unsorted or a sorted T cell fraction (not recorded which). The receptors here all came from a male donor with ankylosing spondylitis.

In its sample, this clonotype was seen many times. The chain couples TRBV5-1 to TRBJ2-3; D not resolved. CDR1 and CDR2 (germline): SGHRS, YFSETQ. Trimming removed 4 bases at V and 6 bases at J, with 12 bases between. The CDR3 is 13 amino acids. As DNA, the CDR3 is TGCGCCAGCAGCCCCGTCGGTTGGGATACGCAGTATTTT. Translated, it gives CASSPVGWDTQYF.

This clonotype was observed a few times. The CDR3: CASSLGGTGNYNSPLHF. The CDR3, as DNA: TGTGCCAGCAGCTTAGGGGGGACAGGGAACTATAATTCACCCCTCCACTTT. The chain has TRBV7-2 and TRBJ1-6; TRBD1 matches at 9 bases. The V segment lost 1 base and the J segment 3 bases; nucleotides outside the gene matches: 4. The germline gives CDR1 SGHTA, CDR2 FQGNSA. The CDR3 sequence is 17 residues long.

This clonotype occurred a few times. In DNA form, the CDR3 reads TGTGCCAGCAGTTTAACCCTAGGGCGGGACGAGCAGTACTTC. Its protein is CASSLTLGRDEQYF. V and J are TRBV12-3 or TRBV12-4 and TRBJ2-7, with TRBD2 as a possible D gene (5 bases). This CDR3 is 14 amino acids long. Deletions cut 2 bases from V and 5 bases from J, with 13 bases between.

The CDR3 DNA sequence: TGTGCCAGCAGTTACCTGGTAGGCTACGAGCAGTACTTC. Protein: CASSYLVGYEQYF. The chain joins TRBV6-6 to TRBJ2-7; D uncertain. From germline, CDR1 is MNHNY and CDR2 SVGAGI (reference sequence). This CDR3 spans 13 amino acids. V lost 2 bases to trimming and J lost 3 bases, with 8 bases between them.

The CDR3 nucleotides read TGCAGTGCGGTCCATCCCTATGAAAACACCATATATTTT. This sequence encodes CSAVHPYENTIYF. This sequence joins TRBV20-1 and TRBJ1-3, with D uncertain. The V end was cut by 6 bases, the J end by 6 bases, with 15 bases between. Per germline, CDR1 DFQATT and CDR2 SNEGSKA (reference sequence). The CDR3 spans 13 residues.

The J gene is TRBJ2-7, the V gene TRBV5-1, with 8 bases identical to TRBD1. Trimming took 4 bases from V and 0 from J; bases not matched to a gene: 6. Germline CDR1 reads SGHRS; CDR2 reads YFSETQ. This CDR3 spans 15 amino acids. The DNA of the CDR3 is TGCGCCAGCAGCCGAGGGGACAGGAGCTCCTACGAGCAGTACTTC. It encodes CASSRGDRSSYEQYF.

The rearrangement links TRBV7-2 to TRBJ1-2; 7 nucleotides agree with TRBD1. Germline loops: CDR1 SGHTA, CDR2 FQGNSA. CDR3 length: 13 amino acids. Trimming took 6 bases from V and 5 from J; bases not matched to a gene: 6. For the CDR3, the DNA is TGTGCCAGCAGGCGGGACAGACCTTATGGCTACACCTTC. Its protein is CASRRDRPYGYTF.

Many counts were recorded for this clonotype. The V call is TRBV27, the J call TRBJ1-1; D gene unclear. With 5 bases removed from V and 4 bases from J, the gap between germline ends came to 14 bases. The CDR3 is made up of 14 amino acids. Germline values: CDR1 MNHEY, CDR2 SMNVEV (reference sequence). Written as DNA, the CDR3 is TGTGCCAGCAGTCCGTGGCCTCTGGGCACTGAAGCTTTCTTT. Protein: CASSPWPLGTEAFF.

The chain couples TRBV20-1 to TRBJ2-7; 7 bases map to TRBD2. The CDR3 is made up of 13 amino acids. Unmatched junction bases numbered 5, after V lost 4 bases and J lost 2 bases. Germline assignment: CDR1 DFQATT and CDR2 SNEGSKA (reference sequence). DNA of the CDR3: TGCAGTGCTATAGGGAGCGGGACCTACGAGCAGTACTTC. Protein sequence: CSAIGSGTYEQYF.

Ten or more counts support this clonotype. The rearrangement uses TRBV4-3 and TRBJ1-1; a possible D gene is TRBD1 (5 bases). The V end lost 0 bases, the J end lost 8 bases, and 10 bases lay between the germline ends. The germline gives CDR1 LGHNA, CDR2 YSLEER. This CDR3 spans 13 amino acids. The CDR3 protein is CASSQDTGGEAFF. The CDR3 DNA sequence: TGCGCCAGCAGCCAAGATACTGGGGGAGAAGCTTTCTTT.

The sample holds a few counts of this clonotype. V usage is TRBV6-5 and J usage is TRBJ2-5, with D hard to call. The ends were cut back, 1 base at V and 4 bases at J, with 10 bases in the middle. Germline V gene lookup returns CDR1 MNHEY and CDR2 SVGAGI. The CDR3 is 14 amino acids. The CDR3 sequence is CASSYFPKLETQYF. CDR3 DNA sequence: TGTGCCAGCAGTTACTTCCCAAAATTAGAGACCCAGTACTTC.

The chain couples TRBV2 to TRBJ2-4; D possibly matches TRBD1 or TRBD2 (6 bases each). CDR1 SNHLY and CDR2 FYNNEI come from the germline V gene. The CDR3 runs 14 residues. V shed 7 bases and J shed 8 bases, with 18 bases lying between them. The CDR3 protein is CASTRGGLKDIQYF. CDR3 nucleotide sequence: TGTGCCAGCACGCGTGGGGGGCTGAAGGACATTCAGTACTTC.

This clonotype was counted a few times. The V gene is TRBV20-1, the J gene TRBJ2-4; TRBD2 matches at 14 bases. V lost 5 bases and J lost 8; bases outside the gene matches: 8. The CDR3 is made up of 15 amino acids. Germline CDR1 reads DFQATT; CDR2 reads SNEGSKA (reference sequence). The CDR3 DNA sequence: TGCAGTGCTGGGACTAGCGGGGGACTTCGGGACATTCAGTACTTC. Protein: CSAGTSGGLRDIQYF.

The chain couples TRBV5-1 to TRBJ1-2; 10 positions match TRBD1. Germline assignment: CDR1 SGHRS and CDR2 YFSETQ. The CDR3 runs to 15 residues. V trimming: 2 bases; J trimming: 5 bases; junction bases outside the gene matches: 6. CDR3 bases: TGCGCCAGCAGCTTTCTTCCGGGACAGGGGTATGGCTACACCTTC. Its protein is CASSFLPGQGYGYTF.